These 26 T cell receptor beta chains were all obtained from the same sample, sequenced in a study of CD8 T cells in ankylosing spondylitis. Using its own MiXCR run on the 5' RACE reads, TCRdb lists one record per CDR3 protein. The sample yields roughly 250,000 distinct CDR3 sequences, 7.5% to 9% seen once. Input material: blood, either unsorted or a sorted T cell fraction (not recorded which). The receptor source for this set is a male donor with ankylosing spondylitis or in good health (not recorded which).

This clonotype was counted ten times or more. The CDR3 nucleotides are TGTGCCAGCAGTTTATATACAGGGGGGAACACTGAAGCTTTCTTT. Translation gives CASSLYTGGNTEAFF. The chain has TRBV28 and TRBJ1-1; 8 positions agree with TRBD1. V dropped 1 base and J dropped 1; count of bases not matched to a gene: 2. The CDR3 length is 15 residues. Germline values: CDR1 MDHEN, CDR2 SYDVKM.

This clonotype came up many times. V is TRBV20-1 and J is TRBJ2-7, with D maybe TRBD1 (6 bases). The CDR3 has 13 amino acids. With 2 bases removed from V and 2 bases from J, the gap between germline ends came to 10 bases. Germline V gene data show CDR1 as DFQATT and CDR2 as SNEGSKA (reference sequence). CDR3: CSARRTDTYEQYF. CDR3 coding DNA: TGCAGTGCTAGACGGACAGATACCTACGAGCAGTACTTC.

A few counts support this clonotype. The chain carries TRBV29-1 and TRBJ1-3; no clear D. CDR3 length: 14 residues. Trimming left V 4 bases short and J 0 bases short, with 10 bases between. Germline CDR1 reads SQVTM; CDR2 reads ANQGSEA. In DNA, the CDR3 is TGCAGCGTTGCTAGAACCTACTCTGGAAACACCATATATTTT. Translated: CSVARTYSGNTIYF. Looking up the rest from reference TRBV29-1 and TRBJ1-3 gives the full variable domain: SAVISQKPSRDICQRGTSLTIQCQVDSQVTMMFWYRQQPGQSLTLIATANQGSEATYESGFVIDKFPISRPNLTFSTLTVSNMSPEDSSIYLCSVARTYSGNTIYFGEGSWLTVV.

This clonotype was observed many times. The junction shows a germline mismatch at one end, possibly a read error. The chain couples TRBV12-3 or TRBV12-4 to TRBJ1-3, with D maybe TRBD1 (6 bases). This CDR3 spans 11 amino acids. CDR3: CASSFQGPHLF. The CDR3, as DNA: TGTGCCAGCAGTTTTCAGGGGCCCCACCTTTTT.

CDR3 in DNA: TGTGCCAGCAGCCAAGCCGGGGCAGGGAATTCACCCCTCCACTTT. Translating it yields CASSQAGAGNSPLHF. The chain combines TRBV14 with TRBJ1-6, with a weak D call TRBD1 (5 bases). The CDR3 runs 15 residues. Per the germline V gene, CDR1 is SGHDN and CDR2 is FVKESK. With 1 base removed from V and 7 bases from J, the gap between germline ends came to 11 bases.

V gene TRBV20-1 combines with J gene TRBJ2-5; 12 bases line up with TRBD2. The CDR3 is made up of 18 amino acids. From germline, CDR1 is DFQATT and CDR2 SNEGSKA (reference sequence). The V segment lost 5 bases and the J segment 2 bases; nucleotides outside the gene matches: 15. CDR3 coding DNA: TGCAGTGCTTCCCGGACTAGCGGGACCCCAGGGGGACAAGAGACCCAGTACTTC. Translation: CSASRTSGTPGGQETQYF.

This clonotype showed up many times. This rearrangement joins TRBV29-1 to TRBJ2-3; D is possibly TRBD2 (6 bases). This CDR3 has 13 residues. Germline-derived CDR1 and CDR2 are SQVTM and ANQGSEA. The CDR3 bases are TGCAGTGGGTTGGGGGGATACACAGATACGCAGTATTTT. Its translation: CSGLGGYTDTQYF.

Comment on this clonotype: A much larger clone differs by one base, so this may be a read error. The genes are TRBV27 and TRBJ2-7; D ambiguous. There are 14 residues in the CDR3. Germline loops: CDR1 MNHEY, CDR2 SMNVEV (reference sequence). The germline V and J ends were trimmed by 1 base and 4 bases, with 11 bases remaining between them. The CDR3 protein is CASSLFSSKYEQYF. The CDR3 DNA follows: TGTGCCAGCAGTTTATTCTCATCCAAGTACGAGCAGTACTTC.

Concerning this clonotype: This may be a read error, as it is one base from a much larger clone. The rearrangement joins TRBV20-1 to TRBJ1-3; D may be TRBD1 (5 bases). This CDR3 spans 13 amino acids. Per germline, CDR1 DFQATT and CDR2 SNEGSKA (reference sequence). Here the CDR3 reads CSASQGAGNTTYF. The CDR3 coding sequence is TGCAGTGCTAGTCAAGGGGCTGGAAACACCACATATTTT.

This clonotype was found once. The rearrangement uses TRBV10-3 and TRBJ2-1; the D gene is possibly TRBD2 (7 bases). Germline-derived CDR1 and CDR2 are ENHRY and SYGVKD. This CDR3 has 15 residues. Trimming stripped 3 bases from V and 4 bases from J, with 13 bases between. The CDR3 nucleotides are TGTGCCATCAGTGATGGGGGGGGGCCTTACAATGAGCAGTTCTTC. It specifies CAISDGGGPYNEQFF.

At least ten counts were recorded for this clonotype. The CDR3 DNA sequence: TGCGCCAGCAGCCAAGATGCAGGGTCTGGTCTAGATACGCAGTATTTT. Protein: CASSQDAGSGLDTQYF. The chain couples TRBV4-3 to TRBJ2-3; D possibly corresponds to TRBD1 (5 bases). The CDR3 totals 16 residues. Germline assignment: CDR1 LGHNA and CDR2 YSLEER. V dropped 0 bases and J dropped 5 bases, with 15 bases sitting between them.

Ten or more counts support this clonotype. The chain couples TRBV12-3 or TRBV12-4 to TRBJ2-4; D is unresolved. The CDR3 runs 14 residues. Trimming left V 1 base short and J 7 bases short, with 11 bases between. Written as DNA, the CDR3 is TGTGCCAGCAGTTTAGGGGCTGGTGCCAACATTCAGTACTTC. Protein sequence: CASSLGAGANIQYF.

This clonotype has more than one count but fewer than ten. J is TRBJ1-1 and V is TRBV6-1, with D hard to call. The germline V and J ends were trimmed by 7 bases and 3 bases, with 12 bases remaining between them. Germline V lookup: CDR1 MNHNS, CDR2 SASEGT. The CDR3 extends over 13 amino acids. In DNA, the CDR3 is TGTGCCAGCACCCGGAGCGGGTACACTGAAGCTTTCTTT. This translates into CASTRSGYTEAFF.

There are many counts of this clonotype. The chain has TRBV12-3 or TRBV12-4 and TRBJ2-5, with 8 bases that match TRBD1. With 7 bases clipped from V and 11 bases from J, the junction kept 9 bases outside the gene matches. The CDR3 consists of 12 residues. The CDR3 loop is CASTQNRDRQYF. The CDR3 DNA reads as TGTGCCAGCACCCAGAACCGGGACAGGCAGTACTTC.

This clonotype was seen at least ten times. The rearrangement joins TRBV5-1 to TRBJ2-1, with TRBD1 matching over 7 bases. J gave up 8 bases and V 8 bases, and 7 bases lay outside the gene matches. Germline CDR1 SGHRS, CDR2 YFSETQ. The CDR3 sequence is 12 residues long. The CDR3 here is CASSDRLHEQFF. The CDR3 nucleotides are TGCGCCAGTTCGGACAGGTTACATGAGCAGTTCTTC.

This clonotype was recorded at least ten times. The genes are TRBV7-2 and TRBJ1-1, with TRBD1 matching over 7 bases. J was trimmed by 8 bases and V by 1 base; bases with no gene match: 10. CDR1 and CDR2 (germline): SGHTA, FQGNSA. CDR3 length: 15 residues. The DNA for the CDR3 is TGTGCCAGCAGCTTAGTAACCACCGGGACAGCCGAAGCTTTCTTT. Its protein product is CASSLVTTGTAEAFF.

The table lists this clonotype with many counts. The J gene is TRBJ2-7, the V gene TRBV5-4; 9 nucleotides match TRBD1. CDR3 length equals 15 residues. CDR1 SGHNT and CDR2 YYREEE come from the germline V gene (reference sequence). The ends lost 4 bases at V and 7 bases at J; junction bases unmatched: 12. The CDR3 spells CASSPAGTGIGEQYF. DNA for the CDR3: TGTGCCAGCAGCCCCGCTGGGACAGGGATCGGGGAGCAGTACTTC.

There are many counts of this clonotype. The chain carries TRBV19 and TRBJ1-5; TRBD1 agrees at 7 bases. This CDR3 is 16 amino acids long. The germline gives CDR1 LNHDA, CDR2 SQIVND (reference sequence). The trim removed 1 base at V and 5 bases at J, leaving 8 bases unmatched. The CDR3 loop reads CASSIGPTGWDQPQHF. Here the CDR3 DNA reads TGTGCCAGTAGTATAGGCCCGACAGGGTGGGATCAGCCCCAGCATTTT.

In this sample, this clonotype turned up many times. The chain uses TRBV20-1 and TRBJ1-3; perhaps TRBD1 as D (6 bases). The CDR3 consists of 16 residues. The germline V gene has CDR1 DFQATT and CDR2 SNEGSKA (reference sequence). The V and J ends lost 1 base and 7 bases respectively, with 20 bases between them. This chain's CDR3 is CSARAPQQGSENTIYF. Written as DNA, the CDR3 is TGCAGTGCTAGAGCCCCTCAACAGGGCTCCGAGAACACCATATATTTT.

Ten or more counts support this clonotype. V gene TRBV7-2 combines with J gene TRBJ2-1, with 10 nucleotides matching TRBD2. The CDR3 loop spans 19 amino acids. Germline loops: CDR1 SGHTA, CDR2 FQGNSA. Trimming removed 1 base from V and 0 bases from J; junction bases left unmatched: 9. DNA of the CDR3: TGTGCCAGCAGCTTAGGGCCTAGCGGGGGAAAAAGCTCCTACAATGAGCAGTTCTTC. It is translated as CASSLGPSGGKSSYNEQFF.

This clonotype was observed many times. The chain couples TRBV29-1 to TRBJ1-2; 7 nucleotides align to TRBD1. Per germline, CDR1 SQVTM and CDR2 ANQGSEA. J gave up 0 bases and V 6 bases, and 4 bases lay outside the gene matches. This CDR3 spans 13 amino acids. The CDR3 DNA reads as TGCAGCGTCGATGACAGGGCTAACTATGGCTACACCTTC. It translates to CSVDDRANYGYTF.

This clonotype was observed many times. V is TRBV7-9 and J is TRBJ2-5; possibly TRBD1 for D (6 bases). This CDR3 is built from 14 residues. The ends were cut back, 3 bases at V and 0 bases at J, with 8 bases in the middle. Germline V gene sequence: CDR1 SEHNR, CDR2 FQNEAQ (reference sequence). The CDR3: CASSFPGDQETQYF. The CDR3 DNA sequence: TGTGCCAGCAGCTTCCCAGGGGACCAAGAGACCCAGTACTTC.

This clonotype has a count of ten or more. The V gene is TRBV20-1, the J gene TRBJ2-2; TRBD1 aligns across 7 bases. The CDR3 contains 14 residues. V was clipped by 6 bases and J by 1 base; unmatched bases: 5. Germline V gene lookup returns CDR1 DFQATT and CDR2 SNEGSKA (reference sequence). The CDR3: CSAPAGGNTGELFF. The CDR3, as DNA: TGCAGTGCACCCGCAGGGGGGAACACCGGGGAGCTGTTTTTT.

This clonotype was detected many times. CDR3 in amino acids: CASSSQGRDTQYF. The CDR3 DNA reads TGTGCCAGCAGTTCACAGGGGCGGGATACGCAGTATTTT. The gene calls are TRBV12-3 or TRBV12-4 and TRBJ2-3, with 7 bases that match TRBD1. V shed 4 bases, J shed 6 bases, and the junction held 4 bases outside the gene matches. The CDR3 runs to 13 residues.

At least ten counts were recorded for this clonotype. The chain links TRBV10-3 to TRBJ2-7, with 11 bases identical to TRBD2. Germline V gene lookup returns CDR1 ENHRY and CDR2 SYGVKD. V lost 3 bases, J lost 1 base, and 5 bases stayed unmatched. The CDR3 spans 16 residues. The CDR3 DNA is TGTGCCATCAGTGACACCGGGACTAGCGGATCCTACGAGCAGTACTTC. Amino acids: CAISDTGTSGSYEQYF.

This clonotype has at least ten counts. The chain combines TRBV10-3 with TRBJ2-7, with D possibly TRBD2 on 6 matching bases. Germline CDR1 and CDR2: ENHRY and SYGVKD. V lost 0 bases and J 2 bases, leaving 8 bases between the germline ends. The CDR3 loop spans 14 amino acids. In DNA form, the CDR3 reads TGTGCCATCAGTGAGTCAGGACTACCCTACGAGCAGTACTTC. The encoded protein is CAISESGLPYEQYF.